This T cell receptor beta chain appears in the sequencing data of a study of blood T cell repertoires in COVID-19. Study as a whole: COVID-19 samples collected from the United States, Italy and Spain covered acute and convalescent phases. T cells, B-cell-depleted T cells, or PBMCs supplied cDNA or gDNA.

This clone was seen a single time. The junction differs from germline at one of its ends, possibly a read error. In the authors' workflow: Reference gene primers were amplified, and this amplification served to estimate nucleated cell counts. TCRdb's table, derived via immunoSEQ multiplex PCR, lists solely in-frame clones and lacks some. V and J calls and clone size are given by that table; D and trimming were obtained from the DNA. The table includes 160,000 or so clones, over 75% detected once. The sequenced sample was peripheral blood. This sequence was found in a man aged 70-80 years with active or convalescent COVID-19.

DNA for the CDR3: TGTGCCAGCAGCCTAGAAAGATACTACTCAACGCAGTATTTT. Its protein product is CASSLERYYSTQYF. The chain couples TRBV11-2 to TRBJ2-3, with D hard to call. The CDR3 extends over 14 amino acids. The germline CDR1 and CDR2 sequences are SGHAT and FQNNGV.